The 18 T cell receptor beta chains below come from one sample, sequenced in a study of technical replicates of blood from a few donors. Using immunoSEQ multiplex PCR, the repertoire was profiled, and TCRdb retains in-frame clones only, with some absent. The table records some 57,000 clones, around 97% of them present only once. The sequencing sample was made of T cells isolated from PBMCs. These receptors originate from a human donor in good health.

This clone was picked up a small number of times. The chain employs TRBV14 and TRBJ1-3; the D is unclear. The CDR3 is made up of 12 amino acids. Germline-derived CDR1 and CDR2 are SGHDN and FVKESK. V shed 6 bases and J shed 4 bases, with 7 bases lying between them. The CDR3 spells CASRQSGNTIYF. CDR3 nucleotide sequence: TGTGCCAGCAGGCAGTCAGGAAACACCATATATTTT.

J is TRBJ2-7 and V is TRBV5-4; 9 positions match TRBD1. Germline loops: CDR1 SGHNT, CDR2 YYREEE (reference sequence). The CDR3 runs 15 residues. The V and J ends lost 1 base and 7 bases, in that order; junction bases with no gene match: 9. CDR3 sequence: CASSLPEQGAREQYF. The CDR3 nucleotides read TGTGCCAGCAGCTTGCCCGAACAGGGGGCACGAGAGCAGTACTTC.

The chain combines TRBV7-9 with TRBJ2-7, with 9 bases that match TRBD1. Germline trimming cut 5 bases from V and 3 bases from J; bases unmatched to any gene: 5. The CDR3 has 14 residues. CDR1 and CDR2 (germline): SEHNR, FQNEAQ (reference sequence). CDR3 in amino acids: CASSIGQGIYEQYF. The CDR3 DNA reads TGTGCCAGCAGCATAGGACAGGGGATCTACGAGCAGTACTTC.

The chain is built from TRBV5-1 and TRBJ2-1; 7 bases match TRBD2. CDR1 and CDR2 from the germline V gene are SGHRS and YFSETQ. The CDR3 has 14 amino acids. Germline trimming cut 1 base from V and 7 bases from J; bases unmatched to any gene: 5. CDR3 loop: CASSLSGGGNEQFF. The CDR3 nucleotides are TGCGCCAGCAGCTTGTCGGGCGGGGGTAATGAGCAGTTCTTC.

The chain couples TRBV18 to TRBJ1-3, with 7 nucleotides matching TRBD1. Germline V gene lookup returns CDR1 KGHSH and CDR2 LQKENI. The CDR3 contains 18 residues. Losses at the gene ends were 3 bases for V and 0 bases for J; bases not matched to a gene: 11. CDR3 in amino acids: CASSPGQTNIFSGNTIYF. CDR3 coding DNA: TGTGCCAGCTCACCGGGACAGACTAACATCTTCTCTGGAAACACCATATATTTT.

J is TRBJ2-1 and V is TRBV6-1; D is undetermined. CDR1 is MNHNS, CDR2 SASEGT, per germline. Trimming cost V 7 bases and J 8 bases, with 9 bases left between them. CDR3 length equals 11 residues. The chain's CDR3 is CASTQPDEQFF. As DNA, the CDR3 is TGTGCCAGCACACAGCCCGATGAGCAGTTCTTC.

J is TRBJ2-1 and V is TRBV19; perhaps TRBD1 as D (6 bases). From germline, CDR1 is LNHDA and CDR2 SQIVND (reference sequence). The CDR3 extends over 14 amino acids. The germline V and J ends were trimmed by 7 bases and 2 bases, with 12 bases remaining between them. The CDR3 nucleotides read TGTGCCAGTACCACAGGGTATCCCTACAATGAGCAGTTCTTC. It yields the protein CASTTGYPYNEQFF.

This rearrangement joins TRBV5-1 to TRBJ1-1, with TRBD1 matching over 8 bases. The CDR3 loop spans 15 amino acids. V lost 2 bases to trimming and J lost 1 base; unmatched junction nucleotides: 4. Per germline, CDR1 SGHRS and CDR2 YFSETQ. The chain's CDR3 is CASSLEGTGNTEAFF. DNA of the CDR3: TGCGCCAGCAGCTTAGAAGGGACAGGGAACACTGAAGCTTTCTTT.

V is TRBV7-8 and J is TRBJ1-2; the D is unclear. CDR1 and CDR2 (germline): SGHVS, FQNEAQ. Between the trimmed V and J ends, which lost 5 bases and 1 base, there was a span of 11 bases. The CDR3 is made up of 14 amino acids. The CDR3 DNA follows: TGTGCCAGCAGCCAAACAGTAATTAACTATGGCTACACCTTC. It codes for CASSQTVINYGYTF.

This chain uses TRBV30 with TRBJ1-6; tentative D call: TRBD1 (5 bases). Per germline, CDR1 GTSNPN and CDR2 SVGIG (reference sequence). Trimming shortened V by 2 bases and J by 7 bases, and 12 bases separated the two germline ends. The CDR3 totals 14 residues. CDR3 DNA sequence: TGTGCCTGGAGTCTAGGGACTCGGAATTCACCCCTCCACTTT. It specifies CAWSLGTRNSPLHF.

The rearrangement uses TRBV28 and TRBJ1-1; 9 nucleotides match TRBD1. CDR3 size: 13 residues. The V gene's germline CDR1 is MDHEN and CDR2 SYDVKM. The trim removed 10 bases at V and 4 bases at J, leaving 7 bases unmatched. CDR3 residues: CATRPTGGTEAFF. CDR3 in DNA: TGTGCCACCCGCCCGACAGGGGGCACTGAAGCTTTCTTT.

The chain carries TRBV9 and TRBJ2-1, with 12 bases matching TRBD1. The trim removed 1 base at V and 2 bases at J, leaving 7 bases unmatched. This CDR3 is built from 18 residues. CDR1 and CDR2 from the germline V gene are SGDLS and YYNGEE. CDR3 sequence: CASSVRSGTGGPYNEQFF. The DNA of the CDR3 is TGTGCCAGCAGCGTAAGAAGTGGGACAGGGGGCCCCTACAATGAGCAGTTCTTC.

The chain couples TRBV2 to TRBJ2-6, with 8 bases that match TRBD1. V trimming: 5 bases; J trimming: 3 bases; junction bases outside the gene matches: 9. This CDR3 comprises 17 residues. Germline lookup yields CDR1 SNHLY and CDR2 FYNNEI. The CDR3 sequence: CASSRTGIYSGANVLTF. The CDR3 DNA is TGTGCCAGCAGTCGGACAGGGATCTATAGTGGGGCCAACGTCCTGACTTTC.

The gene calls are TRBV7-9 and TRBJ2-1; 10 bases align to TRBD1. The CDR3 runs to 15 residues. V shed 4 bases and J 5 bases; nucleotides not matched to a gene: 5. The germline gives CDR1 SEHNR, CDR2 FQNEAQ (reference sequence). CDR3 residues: CASSSRDRGNNEQFF. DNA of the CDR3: TGTGCCAGCAGCTCGCGGGACAGGGGTAACAATGAGCAGTTCTTC.

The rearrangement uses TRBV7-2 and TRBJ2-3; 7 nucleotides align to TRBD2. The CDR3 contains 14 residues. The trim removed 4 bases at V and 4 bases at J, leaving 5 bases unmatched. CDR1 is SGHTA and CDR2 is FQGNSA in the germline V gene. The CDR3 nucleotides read TGTGCCAGCAGCTCGGGGGGTCGGGCAGATACGCAGTATTTT. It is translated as CASSSGGRADTQYF.

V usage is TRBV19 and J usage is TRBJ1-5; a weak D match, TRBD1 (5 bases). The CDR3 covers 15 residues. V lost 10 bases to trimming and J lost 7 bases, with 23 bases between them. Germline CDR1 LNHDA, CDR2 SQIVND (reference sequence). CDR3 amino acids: CATKTPGLRDQPQHF. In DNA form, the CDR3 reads TGTGCCACTAAGACCCCGGGACTGAGGGACCAGCCCCAGCATTTT. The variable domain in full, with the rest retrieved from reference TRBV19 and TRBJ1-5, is DGGITQSPKYLFRKEGQNVTLSCEQNLNHDAMYWYRQDPGQGLRLIYYSQIVNDFQKGDIAEGYSVSREKKESFPLTVTSAQKNPTAFYLCATKTPGLRDQPQHFGDGTRLSIL.

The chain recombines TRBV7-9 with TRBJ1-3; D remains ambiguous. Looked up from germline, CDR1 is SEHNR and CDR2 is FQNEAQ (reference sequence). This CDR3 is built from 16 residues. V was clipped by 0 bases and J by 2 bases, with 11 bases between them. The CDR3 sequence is CASSLAGIPAGNTIYF. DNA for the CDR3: TGTGCCAGCAGCTTAGCCGGGATACCAGCTGGAAACACCATATATTTT.

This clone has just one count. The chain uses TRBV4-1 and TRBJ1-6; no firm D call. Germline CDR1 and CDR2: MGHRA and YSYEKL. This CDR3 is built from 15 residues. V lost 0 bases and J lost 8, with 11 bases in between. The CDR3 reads CASSQDPGMDSPLHF. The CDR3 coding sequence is TGCGCCAGCAGCCAAGACCCGGGGATGGATTCACCCCTCCACTTT.